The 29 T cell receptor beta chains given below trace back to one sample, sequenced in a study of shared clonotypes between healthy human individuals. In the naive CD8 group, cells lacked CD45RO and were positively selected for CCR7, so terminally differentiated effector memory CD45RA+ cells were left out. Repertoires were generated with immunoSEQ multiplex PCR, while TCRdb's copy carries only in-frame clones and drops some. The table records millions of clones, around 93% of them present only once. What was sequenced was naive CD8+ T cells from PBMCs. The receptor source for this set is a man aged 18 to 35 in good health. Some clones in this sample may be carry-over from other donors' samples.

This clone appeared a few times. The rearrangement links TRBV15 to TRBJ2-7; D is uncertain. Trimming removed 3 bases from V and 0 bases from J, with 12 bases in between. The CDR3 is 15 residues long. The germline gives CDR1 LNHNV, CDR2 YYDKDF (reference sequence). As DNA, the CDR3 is TGTGCCACCAGCAGTGGGCGGCTGAGCTCCTACGAGCAGTACTTC. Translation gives CATSSGRLSSYEQYF.

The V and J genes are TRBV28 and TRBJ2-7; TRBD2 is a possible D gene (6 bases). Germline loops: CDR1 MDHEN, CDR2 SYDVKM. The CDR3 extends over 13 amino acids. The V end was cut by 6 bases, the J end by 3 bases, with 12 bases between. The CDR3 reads CASSIMEGYEQYF. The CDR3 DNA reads TGTGCCAGCAGCATTATGGAGGGCTACGAGCAGTACTTC.

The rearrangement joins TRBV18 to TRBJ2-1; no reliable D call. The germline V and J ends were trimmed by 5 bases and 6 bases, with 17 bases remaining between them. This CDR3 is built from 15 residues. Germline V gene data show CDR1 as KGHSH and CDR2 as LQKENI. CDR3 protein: CASSGVSLEPNEQFF. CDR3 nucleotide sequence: TGTGCCAGCTCAGGGGTTTCGTTGGAGCCCAATGAGCAGTTCTTC.

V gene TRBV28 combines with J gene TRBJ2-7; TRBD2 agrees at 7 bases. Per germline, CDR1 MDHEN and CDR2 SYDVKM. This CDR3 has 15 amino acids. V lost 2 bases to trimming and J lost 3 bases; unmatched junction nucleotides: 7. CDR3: CASSLGASGLYEQYF. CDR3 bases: TGTGCCAGCAGTTTAGGGGCTAGCGGACTCTACGAGCAGTACTTC.

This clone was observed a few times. The chain's CDR3 is CASSRDNTEQYF. The DNA for the CDR3 is TGTGCCAGCAGCCGGGACAACACAGAGCAGTACTTC. The V call is TRBV7-9, the J call TRBJ2-7; D perhaps matches TRBD1 (6 bases). CDR1 and CDR2 from the germline V gene are SEHNR and FQNEAQ (reference sequence). The CDR3 is 12 amino acids. V lost 5 bases and J 7 bases, leaving 12 bases between the germline ends.

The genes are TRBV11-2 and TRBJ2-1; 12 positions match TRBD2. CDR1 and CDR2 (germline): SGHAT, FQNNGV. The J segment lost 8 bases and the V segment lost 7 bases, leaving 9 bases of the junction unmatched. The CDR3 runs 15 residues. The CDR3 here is CASISTSGSSDEQFF. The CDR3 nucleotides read TGTGCCAGCATCTCGACTAGCGGGAGTTCCGATGAGCAGTTCTTC.

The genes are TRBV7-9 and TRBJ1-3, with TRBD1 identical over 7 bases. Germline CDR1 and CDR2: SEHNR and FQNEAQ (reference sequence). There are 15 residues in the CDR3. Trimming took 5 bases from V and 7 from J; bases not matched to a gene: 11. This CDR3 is CASSTGVTGGNTIYF. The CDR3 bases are TGTGCCAGCAGCACAGGGGTAACAGGCGGGAACACCATATATTTT.

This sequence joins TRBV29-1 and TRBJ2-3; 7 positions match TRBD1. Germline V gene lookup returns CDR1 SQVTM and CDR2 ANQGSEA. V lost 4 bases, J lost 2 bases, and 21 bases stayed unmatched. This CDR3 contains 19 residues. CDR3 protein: CSVAFVLDDRVGATDTQYF. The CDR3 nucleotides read TGCAGCGTTGCGTTTGTCCTTGATGACAGGGTTGGGGCCACAGATACGCAGTATTTT.

The CDR3 nucleotides are TGTGCCAGCAGTTTTGTGGGACAGGGTCCCCGGGGTGGCTACACCTTC. Encoded protein: CASSFVGQGPRGGYTF. J is TRBJ1-2 and V is TRBV28, with 9 bases identical to TRBD1. The CDR3 runs to 16 residues. Germline V lookup: CDR1 MDHEN, CDR2 SYDVKM. Trimming took 3 bases from V and 7 from J; bases not matched to a gene: 12.

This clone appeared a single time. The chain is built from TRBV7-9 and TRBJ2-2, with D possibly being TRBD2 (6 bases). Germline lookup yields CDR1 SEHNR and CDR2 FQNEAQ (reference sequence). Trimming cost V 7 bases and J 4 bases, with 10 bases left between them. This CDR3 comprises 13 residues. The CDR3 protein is CASMGGATGELFF. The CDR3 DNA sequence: TGTGCCAGCATGGGGGGAGCCACCGGGGAGCTGTTTTTT.

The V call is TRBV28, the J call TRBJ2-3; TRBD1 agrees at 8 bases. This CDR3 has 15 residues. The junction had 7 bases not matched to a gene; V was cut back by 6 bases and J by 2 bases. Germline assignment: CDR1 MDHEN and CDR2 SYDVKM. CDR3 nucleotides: TGTGCCAGCAGCCGACAGGGGATTCTCACAGATACGCAGTATTTT. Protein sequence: CASSRQGILTDTQYF. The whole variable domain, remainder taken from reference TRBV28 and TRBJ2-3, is DVKVTQSSRYLVKRTGEKVFLECVQDMDHENMFWYRQDPGLGLRLIYFSYDVKMKEKGDIPEGYSVSREKKERFSLILESASTNQTSMYLCASSRQGILTDTQYFGPGTRLTVL.

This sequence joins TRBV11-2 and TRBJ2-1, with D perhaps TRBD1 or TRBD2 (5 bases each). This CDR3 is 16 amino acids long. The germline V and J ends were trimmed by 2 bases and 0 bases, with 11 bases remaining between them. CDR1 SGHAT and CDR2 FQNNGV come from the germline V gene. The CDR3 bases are TGTGCCAGCAGCTTATGGGGGACGAACTCCTACAATGAGCAGTTCTTC. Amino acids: CASSLWGTNSYNEQFF.

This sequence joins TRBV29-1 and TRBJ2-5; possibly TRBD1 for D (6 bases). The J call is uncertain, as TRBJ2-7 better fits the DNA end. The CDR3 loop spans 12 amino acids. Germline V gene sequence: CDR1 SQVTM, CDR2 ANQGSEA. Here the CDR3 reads CSVKDSSYEQYF. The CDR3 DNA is TGCAGCGTGAAGGACAGTTCCTACGAGCAGTACTTC.

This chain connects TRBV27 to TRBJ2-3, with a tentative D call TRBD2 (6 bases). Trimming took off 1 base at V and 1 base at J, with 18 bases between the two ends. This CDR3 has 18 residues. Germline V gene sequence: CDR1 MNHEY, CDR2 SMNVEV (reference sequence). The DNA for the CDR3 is TGTGCCAGCAGTTTATACCCTCCGGTAGCGGCCCGCACAGATACGCAGTATTTT. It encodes CASSLYPPVAARTDTQYF.

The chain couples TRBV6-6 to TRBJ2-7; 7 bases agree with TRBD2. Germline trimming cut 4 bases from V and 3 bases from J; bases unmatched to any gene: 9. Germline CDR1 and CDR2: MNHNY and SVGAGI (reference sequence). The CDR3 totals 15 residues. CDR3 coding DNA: TGTGCCAGCAGTTCCCTAGCGGACGGAATCTACGAGCAGTACTTC. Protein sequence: CASSSLADGIYEQYF.

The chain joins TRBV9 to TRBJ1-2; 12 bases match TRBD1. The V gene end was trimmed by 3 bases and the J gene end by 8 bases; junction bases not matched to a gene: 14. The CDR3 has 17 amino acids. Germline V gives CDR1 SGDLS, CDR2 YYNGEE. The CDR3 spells CASSATGTGGYSEGYTF. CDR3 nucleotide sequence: TGTGCCAGCAGCGCCACCGGGACAGGGGGCTACTCGGAAGGCTACACCTTC.

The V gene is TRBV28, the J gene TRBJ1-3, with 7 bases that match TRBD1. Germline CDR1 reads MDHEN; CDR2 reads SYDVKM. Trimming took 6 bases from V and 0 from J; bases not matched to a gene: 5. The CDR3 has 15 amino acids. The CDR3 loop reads CASRYRGYSGNTIYF. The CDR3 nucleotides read TGTGCCAGCAGATACAGGGGTTACTCTGGAAACACCATATATTTT.

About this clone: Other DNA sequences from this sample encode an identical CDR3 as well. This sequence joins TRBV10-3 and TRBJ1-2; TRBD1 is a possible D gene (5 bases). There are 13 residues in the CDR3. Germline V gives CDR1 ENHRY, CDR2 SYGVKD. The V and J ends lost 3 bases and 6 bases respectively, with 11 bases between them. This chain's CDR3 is CAISDGGGDGYTF. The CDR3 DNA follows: TGTGCCATCAGTGACGGTGGGGGGGATGGCTACACCTTC.

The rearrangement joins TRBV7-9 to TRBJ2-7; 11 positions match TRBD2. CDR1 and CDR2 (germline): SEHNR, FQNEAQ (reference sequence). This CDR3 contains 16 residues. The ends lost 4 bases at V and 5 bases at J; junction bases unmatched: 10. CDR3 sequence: CASSSPVAGGNNEQYF. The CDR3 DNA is TGTGCCAGCAGCTCACCCGTAGCGGGAGGGAACAACGAGCAGTACTTC. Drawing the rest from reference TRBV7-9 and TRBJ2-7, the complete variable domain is DTGVSQNPRHKITKRGQNVTFRCDPISEHNRLYWYRQTLGQGPEFLTYFQNEAQLEKSRLLSDRFSAERPKGSFSTLEIQRTEQGDSAMYLCASSSPVAGGNNEQYFGPGTRLTVT.

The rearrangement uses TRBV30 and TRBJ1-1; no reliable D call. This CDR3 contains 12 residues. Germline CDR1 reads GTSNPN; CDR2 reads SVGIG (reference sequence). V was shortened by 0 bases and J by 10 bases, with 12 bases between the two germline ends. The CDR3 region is CAWSVLSGPAFF. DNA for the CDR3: TGTGCCTGGAGTGTACTTAGTGGGCCAGCTTTCTTT.

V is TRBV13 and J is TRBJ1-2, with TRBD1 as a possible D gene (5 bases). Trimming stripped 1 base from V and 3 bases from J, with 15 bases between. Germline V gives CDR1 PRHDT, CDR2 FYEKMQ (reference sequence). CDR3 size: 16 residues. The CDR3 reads CASSLEGHVMDYGYTF. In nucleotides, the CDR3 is TGTGCCAGCAGCTTAGAGGGGCACGTCATGGACTATGGCTACACCTTC.

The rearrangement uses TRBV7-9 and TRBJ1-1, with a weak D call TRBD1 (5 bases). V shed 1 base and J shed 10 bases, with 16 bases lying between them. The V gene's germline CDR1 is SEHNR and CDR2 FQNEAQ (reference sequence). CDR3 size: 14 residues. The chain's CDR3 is CASSLGGFRAVAFF. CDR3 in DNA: TGTGCCAGCAGCTTAGGGGGGTTTAGAGCTGTAGCTTTCTTT. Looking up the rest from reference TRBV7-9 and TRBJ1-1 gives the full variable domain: DTGVSQNPRHKITKRGQNVTFRCDPISEHNRLYWYRQTLGQGPEFLTYFQNEAQLEKSRLLSDRFSAERPKGSFSTLEIQRTEQGDSAMYLCASSLGGFRAVAFFGQGTRLTVV.

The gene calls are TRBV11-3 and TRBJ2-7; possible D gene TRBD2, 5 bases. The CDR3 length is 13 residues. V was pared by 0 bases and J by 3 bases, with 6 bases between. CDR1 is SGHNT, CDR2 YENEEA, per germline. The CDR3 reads CASSLDGGYEQYF. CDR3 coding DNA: TGTGCCAGCAGCTTAGACGGAGGCTACGAGCAGTACTTC.

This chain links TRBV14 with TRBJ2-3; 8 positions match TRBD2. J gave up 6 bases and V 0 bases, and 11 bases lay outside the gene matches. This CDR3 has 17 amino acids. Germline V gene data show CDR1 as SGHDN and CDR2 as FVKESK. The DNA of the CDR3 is TGTGCCAGCAGCCAAGATCCGGGACTAGGGGTGCGGGATACGCAGTATTTT. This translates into CASSQDPGLGVRDTQYF.

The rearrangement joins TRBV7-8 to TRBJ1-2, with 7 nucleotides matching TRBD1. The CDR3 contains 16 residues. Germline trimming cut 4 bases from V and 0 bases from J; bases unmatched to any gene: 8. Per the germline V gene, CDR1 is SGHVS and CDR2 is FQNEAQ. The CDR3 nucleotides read TGTGCCAGCAGCTCGGAAGACAGGGCCACTAACTATGGCTACACCTTC. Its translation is CASSSEDRATNYGYTF.

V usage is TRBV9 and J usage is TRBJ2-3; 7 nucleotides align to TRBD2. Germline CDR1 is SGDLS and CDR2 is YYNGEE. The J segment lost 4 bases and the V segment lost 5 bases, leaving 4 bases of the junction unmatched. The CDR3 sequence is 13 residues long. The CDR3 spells CASRPREADTQYF. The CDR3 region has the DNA TGTGCCAGCAGACCCCGGGAGGCAGATACGCAGTATTTT.

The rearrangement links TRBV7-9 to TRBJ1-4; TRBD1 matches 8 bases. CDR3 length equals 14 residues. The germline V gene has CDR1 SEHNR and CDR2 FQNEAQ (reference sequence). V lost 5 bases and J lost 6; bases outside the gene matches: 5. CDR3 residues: CASSKGQADEKLFF. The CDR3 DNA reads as TGTGCCAGCAGCAAGGGACAGGCGGATGAAAAACTGTTTTTT.

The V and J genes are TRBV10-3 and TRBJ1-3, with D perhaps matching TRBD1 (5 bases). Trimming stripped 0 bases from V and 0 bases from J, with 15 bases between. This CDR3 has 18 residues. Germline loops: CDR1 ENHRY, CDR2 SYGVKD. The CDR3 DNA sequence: TGTGCCATCAGTGAGTCGAGGCAGGGTTTTAGCTCTGGAAACACCATATATTTT. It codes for CAISESRQGFSSGNTIYF.

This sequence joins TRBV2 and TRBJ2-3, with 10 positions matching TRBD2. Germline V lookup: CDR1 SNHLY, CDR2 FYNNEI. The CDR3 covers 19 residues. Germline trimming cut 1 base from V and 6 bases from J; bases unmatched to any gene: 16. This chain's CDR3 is CASSEVPLAGVFGSDTQYF. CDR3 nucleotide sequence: TGTGCCAGCAGTGAAGTCCCCCTAGCGGGAGTCTTTGGGTCGGATACGCAGTATTTT.